Here is one T cell receptor (beta chain) with its context. Its target is unknown. The sample is drawn from a study of a mutant IDH1 vaccine in newly diagnosed glioma. About the research overall: Of treated patients, around 62% were men and roughly 38% women, averaging roughly 37 years. Study-level findings and limits: The occurrence of vaccine-induced immune responses was seen in over 85% of patients. Pseudoprogression seemingly bore no relation to changes in top peripheral T cell clonotypes.

This sample's time point: baseline, week 1 (first vaccination visit). Treatment noted: pre-vaccination baseline after standard-of-care therapy. Newly diagnosed WHO grade 3 or 4 IDH1-mutant, ATRX-lost astrocytomas were identified in the donors. Trimming cost V 6 bases and J 4 bases; bases outside gene matches: 4. This CDR3 is built from 14 residues. Looked up from germline, CDR1 is SGHKS and CDR2 is YYEKEE (reference sequence). Assay used: immunoSEQ multiplex PCR; TCRdb lists only in-frame clones, some missing. The repertoire holds some 51,000 clones, with approximately 80% as singletons. This chain connects TRBV5-5 to TRBJ1-4; 9 bases are a match to TRBD1. The receptor was isolated from a woman aged 35 to 49 with glioma. The sequencing here drew on PBMCs, taken from a glioma patient treated with radiotherapy, temozolomide or both. CDR3 bases: TGTGCCAGCATCCCGGGACAGGGTAATGAAAAACTGTTTTTT. Its translation: CASIPGQGNEKLFF.